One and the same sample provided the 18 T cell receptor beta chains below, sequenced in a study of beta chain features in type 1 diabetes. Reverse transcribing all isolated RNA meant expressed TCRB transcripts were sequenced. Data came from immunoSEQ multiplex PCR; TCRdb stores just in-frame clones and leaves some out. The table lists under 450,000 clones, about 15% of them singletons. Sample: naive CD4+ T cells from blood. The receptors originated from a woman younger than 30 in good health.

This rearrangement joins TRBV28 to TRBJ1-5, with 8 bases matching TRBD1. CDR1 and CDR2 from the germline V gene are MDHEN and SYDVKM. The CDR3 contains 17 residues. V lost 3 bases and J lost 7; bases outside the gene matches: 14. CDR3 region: CASSFHAGTGVRQPQHF. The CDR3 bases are TGTGCCAGCAGTTTCCATGCCGGGACAGGTGTCAGGCAGCCCCAGCATTTT.

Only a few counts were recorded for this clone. The CDR3 spells CASSSRQGADTQYF. Here the CDR3 DNA reads TGTGCCAGCAGTTCCAGACAGGGTGCAGATACGCAGTATTTT. V gene TRBV6-5 combines with J gene TRBJ2-3; 7 bases fit TRBD1. The CDR3 covers 14 residues. From germline, CDR1 is MNHEY and CDR2 SVGAGI. The V and J ends lost 4 bases and 4 bases, in that order; junction bases with no gene match: 5.

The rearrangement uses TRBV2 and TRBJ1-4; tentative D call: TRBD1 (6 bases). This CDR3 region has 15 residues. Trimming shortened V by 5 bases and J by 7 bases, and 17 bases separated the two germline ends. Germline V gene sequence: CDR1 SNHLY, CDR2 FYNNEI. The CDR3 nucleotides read TGTGCCAGCAGTTTACGGACAGAAGGGCGTGAAAAACTGTTTTTT. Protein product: CASSLRTEGREKLFF.

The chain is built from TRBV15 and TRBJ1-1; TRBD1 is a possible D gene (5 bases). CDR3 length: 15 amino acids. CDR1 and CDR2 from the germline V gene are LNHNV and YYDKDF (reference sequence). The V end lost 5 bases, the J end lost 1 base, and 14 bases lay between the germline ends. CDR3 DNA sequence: TGTGCCACCAGCGGATACAGGAGACCGAACACTGAAGCTTTCTTT. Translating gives CATSGYRRPNTEAFF.

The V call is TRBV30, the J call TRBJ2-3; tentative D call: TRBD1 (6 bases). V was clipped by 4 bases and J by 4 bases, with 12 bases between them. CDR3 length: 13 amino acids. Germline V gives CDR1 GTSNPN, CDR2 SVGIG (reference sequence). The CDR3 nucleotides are TGTGCCTGGAATGACAGGAGCCCAGATACGCAGTATTTT. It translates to CAWNDRSPDTQYF.

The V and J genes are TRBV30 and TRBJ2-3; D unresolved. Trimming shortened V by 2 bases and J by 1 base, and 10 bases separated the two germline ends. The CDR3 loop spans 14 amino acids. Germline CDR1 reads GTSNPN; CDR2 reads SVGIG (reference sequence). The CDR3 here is CAWSHPGGTDTQYF. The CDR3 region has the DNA TGTGCCTGGAGTCATCCTGGAGGCACAGATACGCAGTATTTT.

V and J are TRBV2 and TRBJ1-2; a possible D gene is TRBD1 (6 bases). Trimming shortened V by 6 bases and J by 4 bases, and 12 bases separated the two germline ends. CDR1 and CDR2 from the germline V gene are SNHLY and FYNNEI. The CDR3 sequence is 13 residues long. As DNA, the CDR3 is TGTGCCAGCAGCCCCACAGGGTCCTATGGCTACACCTTC. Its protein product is CASSPTGSYGYTF.

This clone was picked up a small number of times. The CDR3 loop is CATSRGGLSETQYF. The CDR3, as DNA: TGTGCCACCAGCAGGGGGGGACTATCGGAGACCCAGTACTTC. The chain joins TRBV15 to TRBJ2-5; 7 positions match TRBD2. The germline V gene has CDR1 LNHNV and CDR2 YYDKDF (reference sequence). The CDR3 covers 14 residues. J lost 5 bases, V lost 3 bases, and 6 bases had no gene match.

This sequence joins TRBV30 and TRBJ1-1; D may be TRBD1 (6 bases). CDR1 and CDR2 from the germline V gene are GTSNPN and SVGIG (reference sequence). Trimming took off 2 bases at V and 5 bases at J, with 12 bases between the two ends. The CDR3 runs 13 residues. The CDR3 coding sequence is TGTGCCTGGAGTTCCACAGGGTTAACTGAAGCTTTCTTT. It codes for CAWSSTGLTEAFF.

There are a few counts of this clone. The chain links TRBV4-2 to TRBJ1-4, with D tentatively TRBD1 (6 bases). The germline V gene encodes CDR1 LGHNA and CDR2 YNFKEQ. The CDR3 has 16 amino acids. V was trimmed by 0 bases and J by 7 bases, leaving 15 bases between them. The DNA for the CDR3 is TGTGCCAGCAGCCAAGAGTGGCTACAGGGAGCTGAAAAACTGTTTTTT. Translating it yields CASSQEWLQGAEKLFF.

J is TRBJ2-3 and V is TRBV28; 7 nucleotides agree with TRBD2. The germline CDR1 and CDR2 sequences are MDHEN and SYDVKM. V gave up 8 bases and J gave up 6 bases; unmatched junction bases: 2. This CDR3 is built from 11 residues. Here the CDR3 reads CASPGGDTQYF. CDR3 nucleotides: TGTGCCAGCCCGGGGGGTGATACGCAGTATTTT.

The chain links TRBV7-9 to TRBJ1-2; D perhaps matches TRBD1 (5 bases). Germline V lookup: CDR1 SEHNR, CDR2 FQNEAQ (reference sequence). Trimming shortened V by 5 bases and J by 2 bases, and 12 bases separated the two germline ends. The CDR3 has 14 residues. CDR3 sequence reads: CASSAGRENYGYTF. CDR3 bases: TGTGCCAGCAGCGCGGGACGGGAGAACTATGGCTACACCTTC.

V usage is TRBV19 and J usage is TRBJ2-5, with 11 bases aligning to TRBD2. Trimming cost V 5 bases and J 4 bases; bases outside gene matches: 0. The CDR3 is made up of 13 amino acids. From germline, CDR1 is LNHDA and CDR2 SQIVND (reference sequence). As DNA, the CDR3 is TGTGCCAGTAGTGGACTAGCGGGAGAGACCCAGTACTTC. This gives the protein CASSGLAGETQYF.

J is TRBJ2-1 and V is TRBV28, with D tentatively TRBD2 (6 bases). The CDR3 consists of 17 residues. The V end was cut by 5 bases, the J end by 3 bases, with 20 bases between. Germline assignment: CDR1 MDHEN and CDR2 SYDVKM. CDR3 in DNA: TGTGCCAGCAGTGGCGCGCGGCGGAGGGAGCTCTACAATGAGCAGTTCTTC. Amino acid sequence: CASSGARRRELYNEQFF.

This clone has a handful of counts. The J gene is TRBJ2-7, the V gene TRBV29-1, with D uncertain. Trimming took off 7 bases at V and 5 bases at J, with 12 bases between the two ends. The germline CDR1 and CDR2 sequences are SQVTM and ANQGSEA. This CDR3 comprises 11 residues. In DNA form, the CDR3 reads TGCAGCGGCGGTGACCGTGACGAGCAGTACTTC. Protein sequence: CSGGDRDEQYF.

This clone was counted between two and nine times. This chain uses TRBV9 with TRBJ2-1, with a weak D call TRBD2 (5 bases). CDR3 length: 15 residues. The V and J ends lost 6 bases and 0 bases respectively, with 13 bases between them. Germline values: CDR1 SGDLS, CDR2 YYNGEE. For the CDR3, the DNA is TGTGCCAGCACCTACTTGGCGGGCTCCTACAATGAGCAGTTCTTC. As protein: CASTYLAGSYNEQFF. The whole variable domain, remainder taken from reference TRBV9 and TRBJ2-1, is DSGVTQTPKHLITATGQRVTLRCSPRSGDLSVYWYQQSLDQGLQFLIQYYNGEERAKGNILERFSAQQFPDLHSELNLSSLELGDSALYFCASTYLAGSYNEQFFGPGTRLTVL.

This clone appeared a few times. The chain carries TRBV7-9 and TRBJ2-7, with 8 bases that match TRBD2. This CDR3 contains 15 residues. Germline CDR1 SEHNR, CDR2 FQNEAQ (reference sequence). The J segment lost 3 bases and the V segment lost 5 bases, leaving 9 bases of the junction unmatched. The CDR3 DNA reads TGTGCCAGCAGCCCCCTTAGCGGGGCCCTCTACGAGCAGTACTTC. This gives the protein CASSPLSGALYEQYF.

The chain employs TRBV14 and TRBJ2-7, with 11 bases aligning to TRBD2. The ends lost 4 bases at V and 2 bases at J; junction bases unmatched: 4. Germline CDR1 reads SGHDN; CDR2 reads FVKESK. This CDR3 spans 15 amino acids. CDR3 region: CASSLGTSGTYEQYF. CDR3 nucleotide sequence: TGTGCCAGCAGCCTAGGGACTAGCGGCACCTACGAGCAGTACTTC.